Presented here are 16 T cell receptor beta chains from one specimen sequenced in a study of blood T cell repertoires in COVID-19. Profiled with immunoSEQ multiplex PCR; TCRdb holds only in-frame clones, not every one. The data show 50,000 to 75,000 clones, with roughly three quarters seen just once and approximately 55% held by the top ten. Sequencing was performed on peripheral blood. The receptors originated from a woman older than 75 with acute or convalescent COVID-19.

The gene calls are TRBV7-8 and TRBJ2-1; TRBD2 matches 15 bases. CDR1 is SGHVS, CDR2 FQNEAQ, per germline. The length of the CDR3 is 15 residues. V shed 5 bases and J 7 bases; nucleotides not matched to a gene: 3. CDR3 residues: CASSHGTSGGNEQFF. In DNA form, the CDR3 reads TGTGCCAGCAGCCACGGGACTAGCGGGGGGAATGAGCAGTTCTTC.

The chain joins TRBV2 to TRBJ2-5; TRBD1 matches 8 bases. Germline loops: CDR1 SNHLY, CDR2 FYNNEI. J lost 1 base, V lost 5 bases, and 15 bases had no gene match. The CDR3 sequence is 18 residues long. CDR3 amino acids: CASSPLFGDRLFQETQYF. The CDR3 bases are TGTGCCAGCAGTCCCCTGTTTGGGGACAGGCTTTTCCAAGAGACCCAGTACTTC.

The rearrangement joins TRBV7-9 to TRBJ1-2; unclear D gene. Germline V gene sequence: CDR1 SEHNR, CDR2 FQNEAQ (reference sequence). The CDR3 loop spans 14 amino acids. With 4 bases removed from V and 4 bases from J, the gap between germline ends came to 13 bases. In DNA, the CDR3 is TGTGCCAGCAGCTCAGCCGGGGAGGGCTATGGCTACACCTTC. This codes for CASSSAGEGYGYTF. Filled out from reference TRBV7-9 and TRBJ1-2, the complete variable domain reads DTGVSQNPRHKITKRGQNVTFRCDPISEHNRLYWYRQTLGQGPEFLTYFQNEAQLEKSRLLSDRFSAERPKGSFSTLEIQRTEQGDSAMYLCASSSAGEGYGYTFGSGTRLTVV.

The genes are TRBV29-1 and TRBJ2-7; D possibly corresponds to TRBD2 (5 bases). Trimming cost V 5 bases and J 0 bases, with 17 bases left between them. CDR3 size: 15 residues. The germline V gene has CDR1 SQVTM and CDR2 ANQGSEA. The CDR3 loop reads CSVRSIFGDSYEQYF. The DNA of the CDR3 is TGCAGCGTTCGGTCTATTTTCGGGGACTCCTACGAGCAGTACTTC.

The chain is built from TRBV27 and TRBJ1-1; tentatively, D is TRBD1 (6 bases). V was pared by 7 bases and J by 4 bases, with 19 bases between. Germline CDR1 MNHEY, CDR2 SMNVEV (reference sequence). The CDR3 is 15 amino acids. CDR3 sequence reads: CASMRGAGVGTEAFF. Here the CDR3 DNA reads TGTGCCAGCATGAGGGGAGCAGGGGTTGGCACTGAAGCTTTCTTT.

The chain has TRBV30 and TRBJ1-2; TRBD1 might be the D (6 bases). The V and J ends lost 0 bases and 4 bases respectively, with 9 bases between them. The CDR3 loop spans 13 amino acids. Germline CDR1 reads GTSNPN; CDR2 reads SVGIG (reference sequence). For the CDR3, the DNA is TGTGCCTGGAGTGTTTCCAGGGGCTATGGCTACACCTTC. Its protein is CAWSVSRGYGYTF.

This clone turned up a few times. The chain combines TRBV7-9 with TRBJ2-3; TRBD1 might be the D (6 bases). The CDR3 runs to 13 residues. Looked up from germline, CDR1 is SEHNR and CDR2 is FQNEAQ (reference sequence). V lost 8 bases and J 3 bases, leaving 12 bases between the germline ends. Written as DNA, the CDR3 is TGTGCCAGCGACAGGACCGTGACAGATACGCAGTATTTT. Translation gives CASDRTVTDTQYF.

The CDR3: CASSLLQGYSNQPQHF. Written as DNA, the CDR3 is TGTGCCAGCAGTTTATTACAGGGTTATAGCAATCAGCCCCAGCATTTT. The chain uses TRBV28 and TRBJ1-5, with D possibly being TRBD1 (6 bases). The CDR3 runs to 16 residues. The V end was cut by 1 base, the J end by 0 bases, with 10 bases between. CDR1 is MDHEN and CDR2 is SYDVKM in the germline V gene.

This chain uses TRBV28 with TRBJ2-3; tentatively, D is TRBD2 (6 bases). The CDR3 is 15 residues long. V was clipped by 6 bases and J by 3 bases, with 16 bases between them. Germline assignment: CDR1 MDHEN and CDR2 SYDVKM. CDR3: CASRPRERMTDTQYF. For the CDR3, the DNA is TGTGCCAGCAGGCCTCGGGAGCGGATGACAGATACGCAGTATTTT.

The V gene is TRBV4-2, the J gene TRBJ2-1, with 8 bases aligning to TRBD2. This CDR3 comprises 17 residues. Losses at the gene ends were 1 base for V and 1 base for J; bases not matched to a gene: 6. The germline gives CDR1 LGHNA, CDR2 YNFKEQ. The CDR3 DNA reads TGTGCCAGCAGCCAAGCCCTTAGCGGGACTTCCTACAATGAGCAGTTCTTC. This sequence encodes CASSQALSGTSYNEQFF.

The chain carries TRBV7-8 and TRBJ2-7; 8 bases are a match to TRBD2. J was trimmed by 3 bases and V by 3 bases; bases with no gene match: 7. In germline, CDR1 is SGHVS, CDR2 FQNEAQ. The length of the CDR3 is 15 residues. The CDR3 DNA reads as TGTGCCAGCAGCTTCGGGGATAGCGGGATCTACGAGCAGTACTTC. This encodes CASSFGDSGIYEQYF.

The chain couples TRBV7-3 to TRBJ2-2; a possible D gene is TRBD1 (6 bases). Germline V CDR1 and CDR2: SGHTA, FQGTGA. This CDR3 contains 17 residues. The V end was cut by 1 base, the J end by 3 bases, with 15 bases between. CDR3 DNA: TGTGCCAGCAGCTTAAACGCCAGGGGTCGGGACACCGGGGAGCTGTTTTTT. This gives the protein CASSLNARGRDTGELFF.

The CDR3 region is CASSTGYRNQPQHF. The CDR3 nucleotides read TGTGCCAGCAGTACAGGGTACCGCAATCAGCCCCAGCATTTT. V usage is TRBV27 and J usage is TRBJ1-5; TRBD1 is a possible D gene (6 bases). Per the germline V gene, CDR1 is MNHEY and CDR2 is SMNVEV (reference sequence). CDR3 length equals 14 residues. Trimming removed 5 bases at V and 2 bases at J, with 10 bases between.

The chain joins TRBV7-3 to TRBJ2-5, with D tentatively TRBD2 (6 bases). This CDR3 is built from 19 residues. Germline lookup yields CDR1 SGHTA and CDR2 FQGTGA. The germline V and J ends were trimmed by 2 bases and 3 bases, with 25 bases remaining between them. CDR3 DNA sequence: TGTGCCAGCAGCTTAGCGGGGTCGTCTGGGAACCCTACGGAAGAGACCCAGTACTTC. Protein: CASSLAGSSGNPTEETQYF.

The CDR3 is CASSQGRLAGTNEQFF. CDR3 in DNA: TGCGCCAGCAGCCAAGGGCGACTAGCGGGAACCAATGAGCAGTTCTTC. The rearrangement joins TRBV4-3 to TRBJ2-1; 11 positions match TRBD2. This CDR3 is 16 amino acids long. Germline CDR1 LGHNA, CDR2 YSLEER. Trimming removed 1 base from V and 6 bases from J; junction bases left unmatched: 5.

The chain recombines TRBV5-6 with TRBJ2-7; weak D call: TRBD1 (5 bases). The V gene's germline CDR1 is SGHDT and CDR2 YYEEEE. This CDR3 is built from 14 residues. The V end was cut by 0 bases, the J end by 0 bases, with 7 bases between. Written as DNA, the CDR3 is TGTGCCAGCAGCTTGGGACAGAACTCCTACGAGCAGTACTTC. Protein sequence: CASSLGQNSYEQYF. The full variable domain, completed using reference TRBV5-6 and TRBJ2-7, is DAGVTQSPTHLIKTRGQQVTLRCSPKSGHDTVSWYQQALGQGPQFIFQYYEEEERQRGNFPDRFSGHQFPNYSSELNVNALLLGDSALYLCASSLGQNSYEQYFGPGTRLTVT.